This record covers a single T cell receptor beta chain. Its specificity is unknown. The sample belongs to a study of cytomegalovirus exposure and HLA in healthy donors. Profiled with immunoSEQ multiplex PCR; TCRdb holds only in-frame clones, not every one. The repertoire holds about 82,000 clones, with 90% to 95% as singletons. Separation from the approximately 690-subject first cohort characterized the roughly 130-subject validation cohort, to which the donors belonged. Between the trimmed V and J ends, which lost 4 bases and 4 bases, there was a span of 13 bases. The CDR3 consists of 14 residues. CDR1 is SGHVS and CDR2 is FNYEAQ in the germline V gene. The study's findings and limits: While the bulk of TCR sequences proved rare, some public TCRs turned up in many donors. Among the CMV-associated chains, three were confirmed in vitro as specific for CMV antigens. The classifier was said to identify cytomegalovirus status with high specificity and sensitivity.

The sequence was obtained from a woman aged 18 to 35 in good health and CMV-seronegative. The chain recombines TRBV7-6 with TRBJ1-1; weak D call: TRBD1 (5 bases). Specimen: PBMCs. DNA of the CDR3: TGTGCCAGCAGCTCCGACTTAACAGGCACTGAAGCTTTCTTT. Translated, it gives CASSSDLTGTEAFF.